This TCR beta chain is drawn from a study of cytomegalovirus exposure and HLA in healthy donors. In the study overall: Researchers found that under 90% of about 400 genotyped donors fell within the Caucasian-associated ancestry cluster.

Findings and caveats of the study: TCR beta sequences numbering fewer than 20,000 were associated with HLA alleles at 0.05 false discovery rate in a later analysis. The availability of immune exposure information extended only to CMV serostatus.

CDR1 is MRHNA, CDR2 SNTAGT, per germline. This CDR3 is built from 16 residues. Germline trimming cut 5 bases from V and 5 bases from J; bases unmatched to any gene: 9. To note about this clone: Its specificity is not known.

These donors counted as nominally healthy when sampled, but unrecorded immune exposures were likely. Primers for the PCR totalled 60 Vbeta and 13 Jbeta. Clones were sequenced by immunoSEQ multiplex PCR, and TCRdb holds only the in-frame ones, with some missing. The sample yields about 130,000 clones, 80% seen once. The receptor's source is a man younger than 45 in good health and CMV-seronegative. The genes are TRBV6-4 and TRBJ2-5; 12 bases are shared with TRBD2. The sequenced sample was PBMCs. CDR3 sequence (DNA): TGTGCCAGCAGTCGACTAGCGGGAGAAGGAAGGGAGACCCAGTACTTC. Its translation: CASSRLAGEGRETQYF.